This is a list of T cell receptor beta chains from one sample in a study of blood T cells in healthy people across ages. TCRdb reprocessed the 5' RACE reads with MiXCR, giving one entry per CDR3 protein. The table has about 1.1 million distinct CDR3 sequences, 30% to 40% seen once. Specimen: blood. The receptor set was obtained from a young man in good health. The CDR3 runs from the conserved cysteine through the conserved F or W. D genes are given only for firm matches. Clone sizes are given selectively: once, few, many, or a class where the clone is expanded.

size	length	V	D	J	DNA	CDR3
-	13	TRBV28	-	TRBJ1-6	TGTGCCAGTGTATCAGGGTTCAATTCACCCCTCCACTTT	CASVSGFNSPLHF
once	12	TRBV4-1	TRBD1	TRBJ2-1	TGCGCCAGCAGCCAGCCACCGGGACAGCGGTTCTTC	CASSQPPGQRFF
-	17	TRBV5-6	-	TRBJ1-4	TGTGCCAGCAGCTTAGGTCTGCCGGCCGCAACTAATGAAAAACTGTTTTTT	CASSLGLPAATNEKLFF
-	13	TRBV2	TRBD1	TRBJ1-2	TGTGCCAGCGGTGACAGGGGGCGGTTTGGCTACACCTTC	CASGDRGRFGYTF
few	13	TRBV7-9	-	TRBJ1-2	TGTGCCAGCAGCCCCCCTCCGGGGTACGGCTACACCTTC	CASSPPPGYGYTF
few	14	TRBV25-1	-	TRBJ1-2	TGTGCCAGCCAATCACAGGGTAGATGGTATGGCTACACCTTC	CASQSQGRWYGYTF
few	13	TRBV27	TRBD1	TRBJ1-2	TGTGCCAGCAGTTTGGGGACAGGGTTTGGCTACACCTTC	CASSLGTGFGYTF
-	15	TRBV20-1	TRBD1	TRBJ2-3	TGCAGTGCTAGATCCGGACAGGGCAGCACAGATACGCAGTATTTT	CSARSGQGSTDTQYF
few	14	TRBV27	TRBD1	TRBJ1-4	TGTGCCAGCAGTTTGTTGCAGGGGGCTGAAAAACTGTTTTTT	CASSLLQGAEKLFF
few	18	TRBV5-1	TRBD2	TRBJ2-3	TGCGCCAGCAGCTTGGTCGCTAGCGGGGGGGCCGTGTTGGGTACGCAGTATTTT	CASSLVASGGAVLGTQYF
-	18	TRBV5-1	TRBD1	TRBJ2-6	TGCGCCAGCAGCTTGACGGGACAGATTACACCTGGGGCCAACGTCCTGACTTTC	CASSLTGQITPGANVLTF